Below, one T cell receptor beta chain is given with its context. Clones were read by immunoSEQ multiplex PCR, and TCRdb kept only the in-frame ones, dropping some. The sample shows about 150,000 clones, around 83% of them seen only once. The data derive from a study of blood T cell repertoires in COVID-19. Sequencing input: peripheral blood. This clonotype was sampled from a man aged 25-45 years with COVID-19, enrolled during active disease.

The CDR3 is CASSQGLLYEQYF. DNA for the CDR3: TGCGCCAGCAGCCAAGGACTCCTCTACGAGCAGTACTTC. The chain has TRBV4-3 and TRBJ2-7; no firm D call. CDR3 length: 13 amino acids. Looked up from germline, CDR1 is LGHNA and CDR2 is YSLEER. Trimming cost V 1 base and J 3 bases, with 7 bases left between them.